This record concerns one T cell receptor (beta chain) sequence. This clonotype showed up just a few times. Its target antigen remains unknown. Base-call qualities are not available, and no considerably larger clone is one nucleotide away. Receptor libraries were prepared by RT-PCR. The instrument given in TCRdb is Illumina MiSeq. Using fastp at Q25 and MiXCR, TCRdb reprocessed the public reads and kept productive beta chains. Rows are combined by CDR3 protein, so each entry shows the most common genes and DNA. The sample table shows approximately 720,000 distinct CDR3 sequences, and 14% are seen once. The ten largest clones represent roughly 3.9% of the sample. The sample originates from a study (dated by TCRdb to 2015 to 2016). CDR1 and CDR2, looked up from the germline V gene, are SGHVS and FQNEAQ. Trimming costs V 1 base and J 0 bases, and their ends lie 9 bases apart. CDR3 length: 15 amino acids, cysteine to phenylalanine. Left in the record is the CDR3 DNA by itself, 45 bases read in frame from the first base.

The sample was memory CD4+ T cells from blood. This clonotype was sampled from a female donor in good health, serving as a healthy control. The rearranged segments are TRBV7-8 and TRBJ1-1; the D gene is not confidently resolved. The nucleotide sequence is given as TGTGCCAGCAGCTTAGTGGGTCAGATGAACACTGAAGCTTTCTTT. Translated, it gives CASSLVGQMNTEAFF.